Listed here are 27 T cell receptor beta chains from one sample, sequenced in a study of blood T cells in healthy people across ages. With a J-beta primer mix and a sample-barcoded 5' primer, a second PCR ran about 7 to 12 cycles. TCRdb redid the calling of the 5' RACE reads with MiXCR, one entry per CDR3 protein. The sample includes over 450,000 distinct CDR3 sequences, 24% of them seen just once. These data were likewise used in another study, on T cells of mothers and their children.

Sample: blood. These receptors were taken from a boy younger than 18 in good health.

Only a few counts were recorded for this clonotype. This chain uses TRBV11-2 with TRBJ1-2; possibly TRBD1 for D (5 bases). V dropped 4 bases and J dropped 3 bases, with 9 bases sitting between them. The germline gives CDR1 SGHAT, CDR2 FQNNGV. This CDR3 spans 13 amino acids. For the CDR3, the DNA is TGTGCCAGCAGCTCTGGGGACTACTATGGCTACACCTTC. Protein: CASSSGDYYGYTF.

In this sample, this clonotype turned up a few times. V and J are TRBV7-2 and TRBJ2-5; TRBD2 matches 7 bases. This CDR3 spans 14 amino acids. Looked up from germline, CDR1 is SGHTA and CDR2 is FQGNSA. V shed 2 bases, J shed 3 bases, and the junction held 3 bases outside the gene matches. The CDR3 here is CASSLQRGKETQYF. DNA of the CDR3: TGTGCCAGCAGCTTACAGCGGGGAAAAGAGACCCAGTACTTC.

This clonotype has only a few counts. The chain links TRBV6-6 to TRBJ1-2, with D unresolved. Germline V gene sequence: CDR1 MNHNY, CDR2 SVGAGI (reference sequence). The CDR3 is 15 residues long. Trimming removed 4 bases at V and 2 bases at J, with 14 bases between. CDR3 protein: CASSFVGGSNYGYTF. CDR3 DNA sequence: TGTGCCAGCAGTTTTGTTGGAGGGTCCAACTATGGCTACACCTTC.

This chain links TRBV4-2 with TRBJ2-5; TRBD2 might be the D (5 bases). Germline lookup yields CDR1 LGHNA and CDR2 YNFKEQ. The CDR3 loop spans 18 amino acids. The V and J ends lost 1 base and 2 bases respectively, with 20 bases between them. CDR3 in DNA: TGTGCCAGCAGCCAAGGGGATTTACGGGGTTCGGGTCAAGAGACCCAGTACTTC. Its translation is CASSQGDLRGSGQETQYF.

The CDR3 protein is CASSFTGATNEKLFF. CDR3 sequence (DNA): TGTGCCAGCAGTTTCACAGGGGCAACTAATGAAAAACTGTTTTTT. This chain connects TRBV28 to TRBJ1-4; 7 positions agree with TRBD1. This CDR3 region has 15 residues. V lost 3 bases to trimming and J lost 0 bases; unmatched junction nucleotides: 1. Germline assignment: CDR1 MDHEN and CDR2 SYDVKM.

The chain is built from TRBV2 and TRBJ1-5; D uncertain. The J call may be incorrect, as the DNA end agrees better with TRBJ2-3. Germline V gene lookup returns CDR1 SNHLY and CDR2 FYNNEI. The CDR3 spans 12 residues. The CDR3 nucleotides read TGTGCCAGCAGTGACAGCAATCAGCCCCAGTATTTT. Protein product: CASSDSNQPQYF.

The gene calls are TRBV5-6 and TRBJ1-1; a weak D match, TRBD1 (6 bases). V was trimmed by 4 bases and J by 0 bases, leaving 16 bases between them. The CDR3 extends over 16 amino acids. The germline V gene has CDR1 SGHDT and CDR2 YYEEEE. CDR3 amino acids: CASSDPRDTLNTEAFF. The DNA for the CDR3 is TGTGCCAGCAGCGATCCTCGGGACACACTGAACACTGAAGCTTTCTTT.

This sequence joins TRBV20-1 and TRBJ1-1; D unclear. The CDR3 is 12 amino acids. Germline V lookup: CDR1 DFQATT, CDR2 SNEGSKA (reference sequence). Trimming cost V 4 bases and J 0 bases, with 6 bases left between them. This CDR3 is CSAIDLNTEAFF. CDR3 in DNA: TGCAGTGCTATTGACCTGAACACTGAAGCTTTCTTT.

This chain connects TRBV6-2 or TRBV6-3 to TRBJ2-6, with D hard to call. With 7 bases removed from V and 0 bases from J, the gap between germline ends came to 7 bases. The CDR3 consists of 14 residues. Germline V gives CDR1 MNHEY, CDR2 SVGEGT. Here the CDR3 DNA reads TGTGCCAGCATATCCTCCTCTGGGGCCAACGTCCTGACTTTC. Its translation is CASISSSGANVLTF.

This clonotype appeared a few times. The chain uses TRBV12-3 or TRBV12-4 and TRBJ1-1, with D possibly TRBD1 on 5 matching bases. The CDR3 sequence is 14 residues long. Trimming left V 2 bases short and J 5 bases short, with 12 bases between. As DNA, the CDR3 is TGTGCCAGCAGTTTACGCAGGGAGGGTACTGAAGCTTTCTTT. Translation: CASSLRREGTEAFF.

This clonotype was seen ten or more times. The DNA for the CDR3 is TGTGCCAGCAGCCGCACAGAGAACACTGAAGCTTTCTTT. Protein product: CASSRTENTEAFF. The chain has TRBV3-1 and TRBJ1-1, with D uncertain. This CDR3 region has 13 residues. Germline V lookup: CDR1 LGHDT, CDR2 YNNKEL (reference sequence). Trimming took off 4 bases at V and 1 base at J, with 7 bases between the two ends.

This clonotype has just a few counts. The CDR3 protein is CASSQERGRGGYTF. The CDR3 DNA follows: TGTGCCAGCAGCCAAGAGCGGGGGCGCGGTGGCTACACCTTC. This chain links TRBV4-2 with TRBJ1-2, with D possibly being TRBD1 (6 bases). Per the germline V gene, CDR1 is LGHNA and CDR2 is YNFKEQ. The CDR3 consists of 14 residues. Trimming removed 0 bases at V and 7 bases at J, with 12 bases between.

J is TRBJ2-7 and V is TRBV12-3 or TRBV12-4; D may be TRBD2 (6 bases). Trimming cost V 2 bases and J 5 bases, with 16 bases left between them. This CDR3 region has 15 residues. CDR3 protein: CASSLLALRLDEQYF. CDR3 bases: TGTGCCAGCAGTTTACTTGCATTACGACTAGACGAGCAGTACTTC.

This clonotype was counted between two and nine times. V and J are TRBV5-1 and TRBJ2-5; 9 nucleotides align to TRBD1. Germline CDR1 SGHRS, CDR2 YFSETQ. The CDR3 covers 15 residues. With 6 bases clipped from V and 3 bases from J, the junction kept 9 bases outside the gene matches. DNA of the CDR3: TGCGCCAGCATCCCCGGGACAGGGTTCAAAGAGACCCAGTACTTC. This gives the protein CASIPGTGFKETQYF. Combining the CDR3 with reference TRBV5-1 and TRBJ2-5 gives the whole variable domain KAGVTQTPRYLIKTRGQQVTLSCSPISGHRSVSWYQQTPGQGLQFLFEYFSETQRNKGNFPGRFSGRQFSNSRSEMNVSTLELGDSALYLCASIPGTGFKETQYFGPGTRLLVL.

The chain links TRBV14 to TRBJ2-3, with no clear D. V lost 2 bases and J 6 bases, leaving 3 bases between the germline ends. CDR3 length equals 11 residues. Per the germline V gene, CDR1 is SGHDN and CDR2 is FVKESK. The CDR3 protein is CASSQFDTQYF. The DNA of the CDR3 is TGTGCCAGCAGCCAATTTGATACGCAGTATTTT.

Only a few counts were recorded for this clonotype. The chain joins TRBV6-5 to TRBJ2-3; 10 nucleotides agree with TRBD2. Germline V lookup: CDR1 MNHEY, CDR2 SVGAGI. J was trimmed by 9 bases and V by 4 bases; bases with no gene match: 10. The CDR3 length is 15 residues. For the CDR3, the DNA is TGTGCCAGCAGTTCCCCAGCGGGGGGGACGTTAACGCAGTATTTT. This codes for CASSSPAGGTLTQYF.

The sample holds a few counts of this clonotype. V and J are TRBV6-5 and TRBJ1-4; 9 bases line up with TRBD1. The CDR3 length is 14 residues. CDR1 is MNHEY, CDR2 SVGAGI, per germline. J gave up 6 bases and V 6 bases, and 5 bases lay outside the gene matches. The CDR3 loop reads CASRRQGGHEKLFF. Written as DNA, the CDR3 is TGTGCCAGCAGAAGACAGGGGGGACATGAAAAACTGTTTTTT.

The chain recombines TRBV12-3 or TRBV12-4 with TRBJ2-5; TRBD2 matches at 7 bases. Matching the DNA end better, TRBJ2-1 makes the J call doubtful. CDR3 size: 12 residues. Here the CDR3 reads CASSLGGDWQFF. CDR3 sequence (DNA): TGTGCCAGCAGTTTGGGAGGGGACTGGCAGTTCTTC.

At least ten counts were recorded for this clonotype. The chain couples TRBV20-1 to TRBJ2-1; a weak D match, TRBD2 (7 bases). The V gene's germline CDR1 is DFQATT and CDR2 SNEGSKA (reference sequence). The CDR3 is 16 amino acids. Deletions cut 3 bases from V and 1 base from J, with 16 bases between. CDR3 amino acids: CSASSPEGGSYNEQFF. The CDR3 region has the DNA TGCAGTGCTAGCTCCCCCGAGGGGGGGTCCTACAATGAGCAGTTCTTC.

This clonotype has just one count. The rearrangement links TRBV28 to TRBJ1-6; perhaps TRBD1 as D (6 bases). Trimming removed 11 bases from V and 6 bases from J, with 11 bases in between. In germline, CDR1 is MDHEN, CDR2 SYDVKM. CDR3 size: 12 residues. CDR3 in amino acids: CAETGANSPLHF. The CDR3 coding sequence is TGTGCCGAGACGGGGGCTAATTCACCCCTCCACTTT. Based on the CDR3 plus reference TRBV28 and TRBJ1-6, the full variable domain is DVKVTQSSRYLVKRTGEKVFLECVQDMDHENMFWYRQDPGLGLRLIYFSYDVKMKEKGDIPEGYSVSREKKERFSLILESASTNQTSMYLCAETGANSPLHFGNGTRLTVT.

The rearrangement joins TRBV12-3 or TRBV12-4 to TRBJ2-2; 7 nucleotides agree with TRBD2. Trimming removed 3 bases from V and 4 bases from J; junction bases left unmatched: 8. The CDR3 totals 16 residues. CDR3 region: CASSLLDLAATGELFF. The CDR3 DNA follows: TGTGCCAGCAGTTTGCTTGACCTAGCGGCCACCGGGGAGCTGTTTTTT.

This clonotype was picked up a small number of times. This sequence joins TRBV6-6 and TRBJ2-3; TRBD2 agrees at 14 bases. V trimming: 7 bases; J trimming: 8 bases; junction bases outside the gene matches: 8. In germline, CDR1 is MNHNY, CDR2 SVGAGI (reference sequence). The CDR3 totals 15 residues. The CDR3 nucleotides read TGTGCCAGCAACCGACTAGCGGGAGGGCCGGGTACGCAGTATTTT. It translates to CASNRLAGGPGTQYF.

This rearrangement joins TRBV7-2 to TRBJ2-3, with a tentative D call TRBD2 (5 bases). CDR1 is SGHTA, CDR2 FQGNSA, per germline. The CDR3 has 14 residues. Trimming took 3 bases from V and 3 from J, leaving 10 bases between them. The CDR3 DNA follows: TGTGCCAGCAGCTTCCGGGGAAGGACAGATACGCAGTATTTT. Amino acids: CASSFRGRTDTQYF.

The V gene is TRBV20-1, the J gene TRBJ2-5, with D unclear. V shed 3 bases and J shed 0 bases, with 8 bases lying between them. The CDR3 totals 13 residues. Germline loops: CDR1 DFQATT, CDR2 SNEGSKA (reference sequence). In DNA form, the CDR3 reads TGCAGTGCTAGTAAGGAGTACCAAGAGACCCAGTACTTC. Protein: CSASKEYQETQYF.

V gene TRBV20-1 combines with J gene TRBJ2-1; 13 bases align to TRBD2. V lost 6 bases to trimming and J lost 8 bases; unmatched junction nucleotides: 7. Germline assignment: CDR1 DFQATT and CDR2 SNEGSKA (reference sequence). The CDR3 spans 14 residues. The CDR3, as DNA: TGCAGTGCCCGGACTAGCGGGAGTGCCCATGAGCAGTTCTTC. This sequence encodes CSARTSGSAHEQFF.

This clonotype was seen only a few times. The CDR3 here is CASSLAMVPQDTQYF. The DNA of the CDR3 is TGTGCCAGCAGCTTAGCAATGGTCCCGCAGGATACGCAGTATTTT. The J gene is TRBJ2-3, the V gene TRBV7-2, with D unclear. The V gene lost 0 bases and the J gene lost 6 bases, with 13 bases spanning the gap. Germline V CDR1 and CDR2: SGHTA, FQGNSA. The CDR3 contains 15 residues.

This chain joins TRBV6-1 and TRBJ1-2, with D uncertain. The CDR3 sequence is 11 residues long. V was cut by 6 bases and J by 12 bases, with 14 bases left in between. Germline V gives CDR1 MNHNS, CDR2 SASEGT. DNA of the CDR3: TGTGCCAGCAGGGCAGGAGCCCTACACACCTTC. Translating it yields CASRAGALHTF.